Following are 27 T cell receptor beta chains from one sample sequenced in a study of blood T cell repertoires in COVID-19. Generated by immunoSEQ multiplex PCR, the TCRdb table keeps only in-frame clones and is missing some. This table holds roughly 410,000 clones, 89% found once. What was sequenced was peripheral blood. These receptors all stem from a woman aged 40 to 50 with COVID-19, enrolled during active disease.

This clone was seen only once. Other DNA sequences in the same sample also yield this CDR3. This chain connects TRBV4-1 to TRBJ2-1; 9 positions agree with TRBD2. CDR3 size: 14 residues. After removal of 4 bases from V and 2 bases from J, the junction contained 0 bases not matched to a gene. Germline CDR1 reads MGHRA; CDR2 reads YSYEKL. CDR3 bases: TGCGCCAGCAGCCTAGCGGGGGCCTACAATGAGCAGTTCTTC. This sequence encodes CASSLAGAYNEQFF.

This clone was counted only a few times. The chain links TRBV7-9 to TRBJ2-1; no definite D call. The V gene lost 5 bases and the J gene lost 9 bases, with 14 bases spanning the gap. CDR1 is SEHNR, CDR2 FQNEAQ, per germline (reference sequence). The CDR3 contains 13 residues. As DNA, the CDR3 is TGTGCCAGCAGCGTTTCCGCGTCTAGTGAGCAGTTCTTC. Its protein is CASSVSASSEQFF.

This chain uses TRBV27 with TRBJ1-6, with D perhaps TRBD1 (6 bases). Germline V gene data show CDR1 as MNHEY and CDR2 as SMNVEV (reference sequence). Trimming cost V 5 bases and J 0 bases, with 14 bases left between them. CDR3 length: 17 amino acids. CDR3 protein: CASSPPDRGSYNSPLHF. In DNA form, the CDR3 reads TGTGCCAGCAGTCCGCCGGACAGAGGCTCCTATAATTCACCCCTCCACTTT.

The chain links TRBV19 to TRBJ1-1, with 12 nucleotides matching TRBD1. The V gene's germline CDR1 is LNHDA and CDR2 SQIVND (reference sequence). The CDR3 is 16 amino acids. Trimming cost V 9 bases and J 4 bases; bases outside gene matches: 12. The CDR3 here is CASRQGQGAFSTEAFF. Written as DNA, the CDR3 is TGTGCCAGCCGCCAGGGACAGGGGGCTTTCAGCACTGAAGCTTTCTTT. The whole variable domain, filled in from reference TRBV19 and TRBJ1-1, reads DGGITQSPKYLFRKEGQNVTLSCEQNLNHDAMYWYRQDPGQGLRLIYYSQIVNDFQKGDIAEGYSVSREKKESFPLTVTSAQKNPTAFYLCASRQGQGAFSTEAFFGQGTRLTVV.

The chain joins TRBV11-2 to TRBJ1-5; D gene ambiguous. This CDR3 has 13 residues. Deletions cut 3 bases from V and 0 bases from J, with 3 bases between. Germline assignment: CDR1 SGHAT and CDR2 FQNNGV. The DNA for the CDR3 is TGTGCCAGCAGCTTTAGTAGCAATCAGCCCCAGCATTTT. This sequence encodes CASSFSSNQPQHF.

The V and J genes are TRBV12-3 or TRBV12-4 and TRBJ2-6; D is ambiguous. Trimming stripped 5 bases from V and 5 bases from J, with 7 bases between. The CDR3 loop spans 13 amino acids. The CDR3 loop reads CASSPPRANVLTF. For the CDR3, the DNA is TGTGCCAGCAGTCCCCCCAGGGCCAACGTCCTGACTTTC.

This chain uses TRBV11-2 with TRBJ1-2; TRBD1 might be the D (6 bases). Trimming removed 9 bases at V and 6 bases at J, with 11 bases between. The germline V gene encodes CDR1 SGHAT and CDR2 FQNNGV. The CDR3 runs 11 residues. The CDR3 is CASPKGDGYTF. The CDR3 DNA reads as TGTGCCAGTCCCAAGGGGGATGGCTACACCTTC. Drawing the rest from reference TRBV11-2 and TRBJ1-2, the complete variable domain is EAGVAQSPRYKIIEKRQSVAFWCNPISGHATLYWYQQILGQGPKLLIQFQNNGVVDDSQLPKDRFSAERLKGVDSTLKIQPAKLEDSAVYLCASPKGDGYTFGSGTRLTVV.

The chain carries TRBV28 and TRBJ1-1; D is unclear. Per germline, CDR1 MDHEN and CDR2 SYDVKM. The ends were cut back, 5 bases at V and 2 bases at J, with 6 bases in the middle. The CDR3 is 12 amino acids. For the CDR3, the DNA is TGTGCCAGCAGTCACGGTAACACTGAAGCTTTCTTT. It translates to CASSHGNTEAFF.

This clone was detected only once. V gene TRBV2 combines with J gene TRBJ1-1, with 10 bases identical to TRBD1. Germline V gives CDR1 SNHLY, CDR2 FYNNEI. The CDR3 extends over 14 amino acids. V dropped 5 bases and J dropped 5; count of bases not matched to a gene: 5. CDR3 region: CASSWTGGVTEAFF. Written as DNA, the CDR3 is TGTGCCAGCAGTTGGACAGGGGGAGTTACTGAAGCTTTCTTT.

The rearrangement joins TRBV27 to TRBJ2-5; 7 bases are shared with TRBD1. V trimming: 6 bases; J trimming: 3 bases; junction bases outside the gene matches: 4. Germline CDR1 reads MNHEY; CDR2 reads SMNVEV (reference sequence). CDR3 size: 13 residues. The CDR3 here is CASSSGQKETQYF. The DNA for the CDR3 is TGTGCCAGCAGCTCGGGACAGAAAGAGACCCAGTACTTC.

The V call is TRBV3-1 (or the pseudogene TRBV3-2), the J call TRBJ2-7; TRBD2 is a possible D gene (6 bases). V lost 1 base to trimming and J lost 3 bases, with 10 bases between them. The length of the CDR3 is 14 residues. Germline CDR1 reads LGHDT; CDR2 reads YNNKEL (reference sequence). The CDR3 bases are TGTGCCAGCAGCCAAGCGGCGGGGAGCTACGAGCAGTACTTC. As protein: CASSQAAGSYEQYF.

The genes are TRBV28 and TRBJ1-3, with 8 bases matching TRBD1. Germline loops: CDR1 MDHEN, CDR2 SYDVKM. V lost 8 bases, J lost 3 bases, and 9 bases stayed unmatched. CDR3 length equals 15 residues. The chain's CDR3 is CASGLSGGLGNTIYF. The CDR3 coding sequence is TGTGCCAGCGGACTCTCAGGGGGCCTTGGAAACACCATATATTTT.

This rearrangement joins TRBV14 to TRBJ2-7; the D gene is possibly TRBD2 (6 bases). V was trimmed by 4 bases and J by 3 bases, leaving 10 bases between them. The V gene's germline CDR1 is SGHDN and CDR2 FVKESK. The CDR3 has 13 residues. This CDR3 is CASSRDFGYEQYF. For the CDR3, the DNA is TGTGCCAGCAGCCGGGACTTTGGCTACGAGCAGTACTTC.

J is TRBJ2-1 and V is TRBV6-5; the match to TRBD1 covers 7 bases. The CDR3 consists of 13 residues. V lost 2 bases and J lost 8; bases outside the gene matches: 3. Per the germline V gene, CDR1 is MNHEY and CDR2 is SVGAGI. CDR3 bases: TGTGCCAGCAGTTACGGGGACAGAGATGAGCAGTTCTTC. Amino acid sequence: CASSYGDRDEQFF.

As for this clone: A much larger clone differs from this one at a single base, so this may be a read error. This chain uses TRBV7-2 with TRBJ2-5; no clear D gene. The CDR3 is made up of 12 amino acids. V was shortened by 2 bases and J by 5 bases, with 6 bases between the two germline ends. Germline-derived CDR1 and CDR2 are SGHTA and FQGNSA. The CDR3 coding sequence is TGTGCCAGCAGCTTAACAGCTGAGACCCAGTACTTC. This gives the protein CASSLTAETQYF.

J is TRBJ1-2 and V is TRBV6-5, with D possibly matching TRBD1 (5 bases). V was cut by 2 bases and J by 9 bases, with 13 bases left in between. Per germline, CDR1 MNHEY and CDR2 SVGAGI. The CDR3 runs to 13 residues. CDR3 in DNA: TGTGCCAGCAGTTACGGCGGGGGGAGTCGCTACACCTTC. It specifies CASSYGGGSRYTF.

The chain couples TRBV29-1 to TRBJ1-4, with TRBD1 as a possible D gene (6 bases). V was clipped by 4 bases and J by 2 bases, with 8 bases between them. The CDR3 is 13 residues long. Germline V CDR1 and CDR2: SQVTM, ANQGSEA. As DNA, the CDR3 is TGCAGCGTTGTAGGGGGTACTAATGAAAAACTGTTTTTT. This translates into CSVVGGTNEKLFF.

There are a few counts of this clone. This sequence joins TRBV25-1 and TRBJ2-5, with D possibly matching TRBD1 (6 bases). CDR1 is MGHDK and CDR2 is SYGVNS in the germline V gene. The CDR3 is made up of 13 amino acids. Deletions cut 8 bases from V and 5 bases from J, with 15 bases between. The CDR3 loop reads CASGTGMGETQYF. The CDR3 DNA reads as TGTGCCAGCGGAACAGGGATGGGCGAGACCCAGTACTTC. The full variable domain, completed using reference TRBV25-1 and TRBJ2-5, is EADIYQTPRYLVIGTGKKITLECSQTMGHDKMYWYQQDPGMELHLIHYSYGVNSTEKGDLSSESTVSRIRTEHFPLTLESARPSHTSQYLCASGTGMGETQYFGPGTRLLVL.

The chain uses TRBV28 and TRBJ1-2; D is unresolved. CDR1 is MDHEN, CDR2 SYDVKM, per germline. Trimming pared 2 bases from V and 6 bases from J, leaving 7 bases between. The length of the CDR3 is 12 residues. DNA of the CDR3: TGTGCCAGCAGTTTAGAATGGCATGGCTACACCTTC. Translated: CASSLEWHGYTF.

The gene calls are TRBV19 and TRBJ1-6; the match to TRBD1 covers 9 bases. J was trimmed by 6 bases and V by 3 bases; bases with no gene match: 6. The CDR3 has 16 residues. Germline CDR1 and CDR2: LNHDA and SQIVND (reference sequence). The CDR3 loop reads CASSIYLDRGNSPLHF. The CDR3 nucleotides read TGTGCCAGTAGTATCTACCTGGACAGGGGTAATTCACCCCTCCACTTT.

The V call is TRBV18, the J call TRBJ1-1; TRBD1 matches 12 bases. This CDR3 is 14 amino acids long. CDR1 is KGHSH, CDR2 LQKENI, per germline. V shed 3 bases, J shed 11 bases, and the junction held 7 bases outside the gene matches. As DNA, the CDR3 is TGTGCCAGCTCACCTGGGGACAGGGGGCGTAGGGCTTTCTTT. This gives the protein CASSPGDRGRRAFF.

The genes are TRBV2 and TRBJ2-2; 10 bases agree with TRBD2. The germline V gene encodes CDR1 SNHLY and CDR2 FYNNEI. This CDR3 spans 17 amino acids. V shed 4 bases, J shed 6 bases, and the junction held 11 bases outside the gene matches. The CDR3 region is CASSVLSGRALAGELFF. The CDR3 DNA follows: TGTGCCAGCAGTGTGTTGAGCGGGAGGGCCCTCGCCGGGGAGCTGTTTTTT.

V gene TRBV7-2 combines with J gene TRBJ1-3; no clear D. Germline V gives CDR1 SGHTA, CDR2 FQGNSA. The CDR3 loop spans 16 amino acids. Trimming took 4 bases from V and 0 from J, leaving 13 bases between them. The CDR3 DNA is TGTGCCAGCAGCTCAGACGAGGCCCCCTCTGGAAACACCATATATTTT. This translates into CASSSDEAPSGNTIYF.

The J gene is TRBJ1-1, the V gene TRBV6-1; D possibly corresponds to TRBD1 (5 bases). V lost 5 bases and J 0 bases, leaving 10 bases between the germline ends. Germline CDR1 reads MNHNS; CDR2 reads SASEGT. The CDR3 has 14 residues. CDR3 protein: CASSSWGLNTEAFF. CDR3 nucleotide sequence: TGTGCCAGCAGTTCTTGGGGCTTGAACACTGAAGCTTTCTTT.

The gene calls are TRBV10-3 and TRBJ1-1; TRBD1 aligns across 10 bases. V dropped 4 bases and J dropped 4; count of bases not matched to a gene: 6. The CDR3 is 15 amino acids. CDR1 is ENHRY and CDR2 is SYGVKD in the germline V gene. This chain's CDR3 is CAISGRDRGSTEAFF. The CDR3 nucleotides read TGTGCCATCAGTGGCCGGGACAGGGGTAGCACTGAAGCTTTCTTT.

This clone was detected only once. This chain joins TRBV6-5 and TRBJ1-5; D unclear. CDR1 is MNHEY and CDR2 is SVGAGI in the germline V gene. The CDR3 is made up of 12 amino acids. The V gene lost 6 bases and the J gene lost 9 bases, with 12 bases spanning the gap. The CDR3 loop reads CASRPMNGPQHF. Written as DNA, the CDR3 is TGTGCCAGCAGACCAATGAACGGGCCCCAGCATTTT.

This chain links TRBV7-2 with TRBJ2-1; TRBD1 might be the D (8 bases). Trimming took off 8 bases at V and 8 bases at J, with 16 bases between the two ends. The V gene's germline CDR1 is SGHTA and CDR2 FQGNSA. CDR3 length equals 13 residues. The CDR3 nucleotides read TGTGCCAGCCGGAAAGCGGGACAGGATGAGCAGTTCTTC. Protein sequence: CASRKAGQDEQFF.